Listed below are T cell receptor beta chains from one sample, sequenced in a study of blood T cell repertoires in COVID-19. Libraries were prepared by immunoSEQ multiplex PCR; TCRdb keeps only in-frame clonotypes and omits some of them. The data hold about 280,000 clones, with approximately 88% observed a single time. The sample was PBMCs or T cells enriched from blood (not recorded which). These receptors originate from a woman between 40 and 55 years old who had recovered from COVID-19. CDR3s include the opening cysteine and the closing phenylalanine or tryptophan. A D gene is named only where the DNA matches it firmly. Rows give clone size only sometimes, using once, few, many, or a class for an expanded clone.

.,few,TRBJ2-7,TRBV9,CASSPLDTNYEQYF,TGTGCCAGCAGCCCCCTGGACACAAACTACGAGCAGTACTTC
TRBD2,once,TRBJ2-1,TRBV24-1,CATSKSGRNNEQFF,TGTGCCACCAGTAAAAGCGGGAGGAACAATGAGCAGTTCTTC
.,many,TRBJ1-1,TRBV7-2,CASSPGRGGGTEAFF,TGTGCCAGCAGCCCAGGACGAGGCGGGGGCACTGAAGCTTTCTTT
.,many,TRBJ2-7,TRBV2,CASSEGTVAPGEQYF,TGTGCCAGCAGTGAAGGGACAGTTGCCCCGGGCGAGCAGTACTTC
TRBD1,.,TRBJ2-5,TRBV2,CATYRGRYQETQYF,TGTGCCACCTACAGGGGCCGGTACCAAGAGACCCAGTACTTC
.,.,TRBJ2-2,TRBV3-1/TRBV3-2,CASSQDPRVPTGELFF,TGTGCCAGCAGCCAAGATCCGCGGGTGCCCACCGGGGAGCTGTTTTTT
.,.,TRBJ2-5,TRBV11-3,CASSLPGETQYF,TGTGCCAGCAGCTTACCGGGGGAGACCCAGTACTTC
.,once,TRBJ2-3,TRBV28,CASSLFGLEETDTQYF,TGTGCCAGCAGTTTATTTGGTTTGGAGGAAACAGATACGCAGTATTTT
.,few,TRBJ2-4,TRBV21-1,CASSKDAGGSRHF,TGTGCCAGCAGCAAAGATGCGGGCGGGAGCCGCCACTTC
.,.,TRBJ1-5,TRBV5-1,CASSLGGGNQPQHF,TGCGCCAGCAGCTTGGGGGGAGGCAATCAGCCCCAGCATTTT
.,.,TRBJ2-6,TRBV3-1/TRBV3-2,CASSQWATGANVLTF,TGTGCCAGCAGCCAATGGGCAACTGGGGCCAACGTCCTGACTTTC